Listed here are 10 T cell receptor beta chains from one sample, sequenced in a study of post-analysis software for immune sequencing data. Study observations and caveats: Five or six TRBV segments were more frequent in patients than controls; TRBV5-6, TRBV5-1 and TRBV20-1 belonged to this group.

No antigen has been assigned to these receptors. Built from TCR beta cDNA, the libraries had unique molecular identifiers in them. Using its own MiXCR run on the PCR reads, TCRdb lists one record per CDR3 protein. This sample carries 650,000 to 900,000 distinct CDR3 sequences, around 42% of them seen once, and the ten largest clones take 4% to 5%. The sequenced sample consisted of blood. The receptors originated from a girl between 10 and 17 years old with multiple sclerosis.

This clonotype has a single count. The V call is TRBV29-1, the J call TRBJ2-3, with 7 bases fitting TRBD2. Germline lookup yields CDR1 SQVTM and CDR2 ANQGSEA. This CDR3 has 15 residues. V was clipped by 4 bases and J by 8 bases; unmatched bases: 15. The CDR3 nucleotides read TGCAGCGTTGTCGTGGGCTTCCTCCCGGGAGGTACGCAGTATTTT. Translated, it gives CSVVVGFLPGGTQYF.

This clonotype has at least ten counts. The gene calls are TRBV5-5 and TRBJ1-2; D may be TRBD1 (6 bases). The ends were cut back, 0 bases at V and 6 bases at J, with 9 bases in the middle. CDR1 is SGHKS and CDR2 is YYEKEE in the germline V gene (reference sequence). The CDR3 totals 13 residues. The CDR3, as DNA: TGTGCCAGCAGCTTGGTGGCAGGGGATGGCTACACCTTC. This gives the protein CASSLVAGDGYTF.

The chain carries TRBV20-1 and TRBJ2-7; TRBD1 or TRBD2 may be the D gene (5 bases each). Per germline, CDR1 DFQATT and CDR2 SNEGSKA (reference sequence). Trimming stripped 1 base from V and 2 bases from J, with 15 bases between. The CDR3 is 15 residues long. DNA for the CDR3: TGCAGTGCTAGAGTCCGGGGCCCCGGGGCCTACGAGCAGTACTTC. It is translated as CSARVRGPGAYEQYF.

This CDR3 reads CASSLWEGAKYEQYF. CDR3 DNA sequence: TGTGCCAGCAGTTTATGGGAGGGAGCGAAGTACGAGCAGTACTTC. The rearrangement links TRBV28 to TRBJ2-7; a weak D match, TRBD2 (6 bases). Germline V gene sequence: CDR1 MDHEN, CDR2 SYDVKM. The CDR3 runs to 15 residues. V dropped 0 bases and J dropped 4 bases, with 13 bases sitting between them.

This chain connects TRBV3-1 to TRBJ2-7; D is possibly TRBD2 (5 bases). Deletions cut 4 bases from V and 4 bases from J, with 20 bases between. Germline V gene sequence: CDR1 LGHDT, CDR2 YNNKEL (reference sequence). There are 16 residues in the CDR3. The CDR3 loop reads CASSPYQTEGTYEQYF. The CDR3 DNA reads as TGTGCCAGCAGCCCCTATCAGACCGAGGGCACTTACGAGCAGTACTTC.

This clonotype was recorded a few times. The chain couples TRBV12-3 or TRBV12-4 to TRBJ2-7; 9 bases map to TRBD2. The CDR3 has 14 residues. The V segment lost 6 bases and the J segment 6 bases; nucleotides outside the gene matches: 9. DNA of the CDR3: TGTGCCAGCAGACCCGGGACTAGCTCCACCGAGCAGTACTTC. Its protein is CASRPGTSSTEQYF.

This clonotype was counted between two and nine times. The chain joins TRBV7-9 to TRBJ2-3, with a tentative D call TRBD2 (5 bases). Germline-derived CDR1 and CDR2 are SEHNR and FQNEAQ (reference sequence). Trimming removed 5 bases from V and 4 bases from J, with 13 bases in between. This CDR3 has 14 residues. For the CDR3, the DNA is TGTGCCAGCAGCCCACGGACTGCCCCAGATACGCAGTATTTT. It translates to CASSPRTAPDTQYF.

This chain uses TRBV7-2 with TRBJ2-5; D remains unclear. Germline CDR1 SGHTA, CDR2 FQGNSA. The V gene lost 5 bases and the J gene lost 3 bases, with 13 bases spanning the gap. The CDR3 extends over 14 amino acids. The CDR3 DNA reads as TGTGCCAGCAGCGCAAGTCGTCCTGAAGAGACCCAGTACTTC. It is translated as CASSASRPEETQYF.

V and J are TRBV6-1 and TRBJ1-2, with D possibly TRBD1 on 5 matching bases. V lost 3 bases, J lost 5 bases, and 16 bases lay in between. The CDR3 contains 15 residues. Germline lookup yields CDR1 MNHNS and CDR2 SASEGT. Written as DNA, the CDR3 is TGTGCCAGCAGTGAGGCTTCCGGGGCTTGGTATGGCTACACCTTC. It codes for CASSEASGAWYGYTF.

Remarks on this clonotype: An end of the junction differs from the germline gene, which may be a read error. V is TRBV6-1 and J is TRBJ2-1; D is perhaps TRBD2 (5 bases). This CDR3 spans 14 amino acids. Per the germline V gene, CDR1 is MNHNS and CDR2 is SASEGT. CDR3 in amino acids: CTSTLSGYLNEQFF. As DNA, the CDR3 is TGTACCAGCACGTTGTCGGGATATCTCAATGAGCAGTTCTTC.